The sequence of this T cell receptor beta chain was determined in a study of T cells in localized non-small cell lung cancer. Libraries were prepared by immunoSEQ multiplex PCR; TCRdb keeps only in-frame clonotypes and omits some of them. Among 40,000 or so clones listed, around 81% were seen once. Notes on this clone: The antigen remains undetermined.

The CDR3 totals 14 residues. V was clipped by 11 bases and J by 8 bases, with 24 bases between them. Germline V gene sequence: CDR1 ENHRY, CDR2 SYGVKD. Study-level points and caveats: An association was observed between higher blood T cell density and longer overall survival.

Specimen: peripheral blood mononuclear cells, collected before any cancer treatment. This clonotype originated in a male donor aged 60 or over with stage II lung adenocarcinoma. The chain joins TRBV10-3 to TRBJ1-1; D gene ambiguous. For the CDR3, the DNA is TGTGCCTCCGAAGGTGTACTTACAGTCTCAGAAGCTTTCTTT. This codes for CASEGVLTVSEAFF.